The 17 T cell receptor beta chains presented below share a single source sample, sequenced in a study of regulatory T cells in long-lasting Graves disease. As to time point: newly diagnosed GD, antithyroid drugs for less than 3 months. After RNA was extracted from PBMCs, the TCR library was made from it. With iRepertoire HTBI primers and Arm-PCR of CDR3 regions, TCR beta libraries were built. MiXCR, applied by TCRdb to the multiplex PCR reads, yields one record per CDR3 protein. Of 250,000 to 400,000 distinct CDR3 sequences listed, more than 15% are singletons. The sample in question was peripheral blood mononuclear cells (PBMCs), obtained at new diagnosis, from a patient treated with antithyroid drugs. The receptors come from a female donor with Graves disease.

The chain couples TRBV10-1 to TRBJ2-7, with 8 bases aligning to TRBD1. Germline V gives CDR1 WNHNN, CDR2 SYGVQD (reference sequence). The CDR3 is 15 amino acids. The ends lost 4 bases at V and 5 bases at J; junction bases unmatched: 10. The DNA for the CDR3 is TGCGCCAGCAGTGTCCGGACAGGGCCTTTCCACGAGCAGTACTTC. Its protein product is CASSVRTGPFHEQYF.

The genes are TRBV19 and TRBJ1-2; tentative D call: TRBD1 (5 bases). Per the germline V gene, CDR1 is LNHDA and CDR2 is SQIVND (reference sequence). The V gene lost 4 bases and the J gene lost 0 bases, with 9 bases spanning the gap. This CDR3 comprises 14 residues. This CDR3 is CASSRGGANYGYTF. The CDR3 DNA reads as TGTGCCAGTAGTAGGGGGGGAGCTAACTATGGCTACACCTTC.

This clonotype was detected a few times. The V call is TRBV19, the J call TRBJ2-4; TRBD1 agrees at 8 bases. The CDR3 extends over 16 amino acids. CDR1 and CDR2 from the germline V gene are LNHDA and SQIVND (reference sequence). V trimming: 4 bases; J trimming: 0 bases; junction bases outside the gene matches: 5. The CDR3 region has the DNA TGTGCCAGTAGTACGAGGACAGGGACAGCCAAAAACATTCAGTACTTC. It codes for CASSTRTGTAKNIQYF.

A single count supports this clonotype. This chain links TRBV19 with TRBJ2-5; D call uncertain. Germline CDR1 reads LNHDA; CDR2 reads SQIVND (reference sequence). The V and J ends lost 6 bases and 3 bases respectively, with 11 bases between them. This CDR3 comprises 13 residues. The CDR3 region has the DNA TGTGCCAGTAGCCCCAGACTTAAAGAGACCCAGTACTTC. It translates to CASSPRLKETQYF.

Comments on this clonotype: One end of the junction is discordant with germline, which a read error may explain. The chain uses TRBV11-1 and TRBJ2-3; 14 positions agree with TRBD2. The J call may not be correct, given that the DNA end is closer to TRBJ2-5. The CDR3 spans 16 residues. The germline gives CDR1 SGHAT, CDR2 FQDESV (reference sequence). The CDR3 bases are TGCGCCAGCAGCTGGGGGACTAGCGGGAGCGGTGAGACCCAGTACTTC. Its translation is CASSWGTSGSGETQYF.

This clonotype was seen repeatedly, ten times or more. The rearrangement links TRBV18 to TRBJ2-1; TRBD1 matches at 9 bases. Germline V CDR1 and CDR2: KGHSH, LQKENI. The CDR3 is 17 amino acids. J lost 8 bases, V lost 3 bases, and 14 bases had no gene match. CDR3 loop: CASSPPDGTGNWDEQFF. In DNA form, the CDR3 reads TGTGCCAGCTCACCGCCAGATGGGACAGGGAATTGGGATGAGCAGTTCTTC. The full variable domain, in which reference TRBV18 and TRBJ2-1 provide the parts outside the CDR3, is NAGVMQNPRHLVRRRGQEARLRCSPMKGHSHVYWYRQLPEEGLKFMVYLQKENIIDESGMPKERFSAEFPKEGPSILRIQQVVRGDSAAYFCASSPPDGTGNWDEQFFGPGTRLTVL.

This clonotype was observed many times. The rearrangement uses TRBV7-9 and TRBJ2-1, with 11 bases lining up with TRBD2. After removal of 1 base from V and 2 bases from J, the junction contained 7 bases not matched to a gene. The CDR3 covers 18 residues. CDR1 is SEHNR and CDR2 is FQNEAQ in the germline V gene (reference sequence). As DNA, the CDR3 is TGTGCCAGCAGCTTAGGGTTGGGACTAGCGGAGGCCTACAATGAGCAGTTCTTC. This gives the protein CASSLGLGLAEAYNEQFF.

This clonotype occurred a few times. The chain employs TRBV6-2 or TRBV6-3 and TRBJ1-4; possible D gene TRBD1, 5 bases. Germline CDR1 is MNHEY and CDR2 is SVGEGT. The CDR3 loop spans 14 amino acids. The V end was cut by 2 bases, the J end by 7 bases, with 11 bases between. CDR3 amino acids: CASSYGTFGEKLFF. CDR3 DNA: TGTGCCAGCAGTTACGGGACTTTCGGTGAAAAACTGTTTTTT.

This clonotype has ten or more counts. The CDR3 region is CASSYGTGNEKLFF. CDR3 DNA sequence: TGTGCCAGCAGTTACGGGACAGGGAATGAAAAACTGTTTTTT. The chain recombines TRBV6-2 or TRBV6-3 with TRBJ1-4, with TRBD1 identical over 9 bases. Germline V CDR1 and CDR2: MNHEY, SVGEGT. Losses at the gene ends were 2 bases for V and 5 bases for J; bases not matched to a gene: 0. The CDR3 loop spans 14 amino acids.

Comment on this clonotype: This clone may be a read error of a much larger clone one base away. V and J are TRBV7-2 and TRBJ2-7; D is perhaps TRBD1 (5 bases). Germline V CDR1 and CDR2: SGHTA, FQGNSA. The CDR3 is 16 amino acids. CDR3 region: CVSSLGVVESAYEQYF. The DNA for the CDR3 is TGTGTCAGCAGCTTAGGGGTGGTAGAATCCGCCTACGAGCAGTACTTC.

This clonotype rates as medium-sized. The V gene is TRBV11-2, the J gene TRBJ1-1, with D perhaps TRBD1 (5 bases). The CDR3 sequence is 13 residues long. V lost 10 bases, J lost 1 base, and 13 bases lay in between. CDR1 is SGHAT, CDR2 FQNNGV, per germline. CDR3 in DNA: TGTGCCACACGTCGACAGTCGAACACTGAAGCTTTCTTT. Residues: CATRRQSNTEAFF.

This clonotype has just a few counts. J is TRBJ2-1 and V is TRBV19; 7 nucleotides match TRBD1. The CDR3 spans 14 residues. Trimming took 5 bases from V and 11 from J; bases not matched to a gene: 12. The V gene's germline CDR1 is LNHDA and CDR2 SQIVND (reference sequence). The CDR3 loop reads CASSLRDSAHQQFF. In DNA form, the CDR3 reads TGTGCCAGTAGTCTCCGGGACAGCGCCCATCAGCAGTTCTTC.

In its sample, this clonotype was seen many times. The rearrangement uses TRBV11-2 and TRBJ1-1; D possibly corresponds to TRBD1 (5 bases). This CDR3 has 14 residues. V dropped 3 bases and J dropped 7 bases, with 15 bases sitting between them. CDR1 and CDR2 (germline): SGHAT, FQNNGV. The DNA for the CDR3 is TGTGCCAGCAGCTTCGCGGACACGGCCGTTGAAGCTTTCTTT. Amino acid sequence: CASSFADTAVEAFF.

This clonotype was picked up many times. The rearrangement links TRBV6-5 to TRBJ2-4; possibly TRBD1 for D (6 bases). This CDR3 is built from 16 residues. Germline lookup yields CDR1 MNHEY and CDR2 SVGAGI. The V end lost 3 bases, the J end lost 0 bases, and 12 bases lay between the germline ends. CDR3 in amino acids: CASSYAGELAKNIQYF. The CDR3, as DNA: TGTGCCAGCAGTTATGCAGGGGAACTAGCCAAAAACATTCAGTACTTC.

This clonotype showed up many times. The chain has TRBV2 and TRBJ1-1; 7 bases agree with TRBD1. Losses at the gene ends were 8 bases for V and 0 bases for J; bases not matched to a gene: 3. This CDR3 is 13 amino acids long. CDR1 SNHLY and CDR2 FYNNEI come from the germline V gene. For the CDR3, the DNA is TGTGCCAGCGGGGGACAGATGAACACTGAAGCTTTCTTT. Protein sequence: CASGGQMNTEAFF.

This clonotype showed up many times. The genes are TRBV11-3 and TRBJ1-5; D is perhaps TRBD1 (5 bases). The CDR3 runs to 14 residues. Germline CDR1 and CDR2: SGHNT and YENEEA. Trimming cost V 1 base and J 5 bases, with 9 bases left between them. CDR3 loop: CASSLGGGDQPQHF. Written as DNA, the CDR3 is TGTGCCAGCAGCTTAGGTGGAGGGGATCAGCCCCAGCATTTT.

The table lists this clonotype with many counts. The chain has TRBV20-1 and TRBJ2-1; 10 bases fit TRBD2. The germline CDR1 and CDR2 sequences are DFQATT and SNEGSKA (reference sequence). This CDR3 has 13 amino acids. Germline trimming cut 1 base from V and 14 bases from J; bases unmatched to any gene: 8. CDR3 region: CSARGALAGVEFF. The CDR3 DNA reads TGCAGTGCTAGAGGAGCTCTAGCGGGAGTGGAGTTCTTC.